The subject of this entry is one T cell receptor beta chain. The CDR3 has 17 amino acids. The ends were cut back, 0 bases at V and 5 bases at J, with 18 bases in the middle. The V gene's germline CDR1 is MDHEN and CDR2 SYDVKM. The entry originates in a study of T cells in tuberculosis. Study as a whole: The T cells targeted glucose monomycolate, a mycobacterial lipid, via CD1B. Regarding the study as a whole: T cells binding CD1B-GMM tetramer weakly possibly escaped the sort.

After thawing and overnight rest, PBMC were stained with GMM-loaded CD1B tetramer, viability dye and anti-CD3 for sorting. The lipid loaded on the CD1B tetramers was C32 glucose monomycolate from Rhodococcus equi. From each donor, some 90,000 tetramer-negative cells were sorted. Assay: immunoSEQ multiplex PCR; the TCRdb copy retains only in-frame clones and omits some. Of tens of thousands of clones in the sample, approximately 91% were seen once. The receptor's source is an adult woman with latent tuberculosis. The chain combines TRBV28 with TRBJ2-3, with D possibly being TRBD2 (5 bases). Sequenced material: CD1b-GMM tetramer-negative cells sorted from PBMCs. In DNA form, the CDR3 reads TGTGCCAGCAGTTTATGGTCCGGGGTCGCCCGTGGAGATACGCAGTATTTT. It yields the protein CASSLWSGVARGDTQYF. The full variable domain, rest sourced from reference TRBV28 and TRBJ2-3, is DVKVTQSSRYLVKRTGEKVFLECVQDMDHENMFWYRQDPGLGLRLIYFSYDVKMKEKGDIPEGYSVSREKKERFSLILESASTNQTSMYLCASSLWSGVARGDTQYFGPGTRLTVL.